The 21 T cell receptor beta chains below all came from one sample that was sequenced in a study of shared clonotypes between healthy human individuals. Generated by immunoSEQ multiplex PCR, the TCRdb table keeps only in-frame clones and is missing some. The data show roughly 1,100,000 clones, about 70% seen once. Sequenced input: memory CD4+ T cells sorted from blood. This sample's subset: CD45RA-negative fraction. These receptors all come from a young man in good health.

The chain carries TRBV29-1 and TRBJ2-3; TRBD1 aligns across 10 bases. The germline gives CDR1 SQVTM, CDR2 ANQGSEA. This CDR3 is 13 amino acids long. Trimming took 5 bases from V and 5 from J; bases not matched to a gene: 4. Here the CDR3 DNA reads TGCAGCGTTATGGGACAGGGGAAAGATACGCAGTATTTT. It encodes CSVMGQGKDTQYF.

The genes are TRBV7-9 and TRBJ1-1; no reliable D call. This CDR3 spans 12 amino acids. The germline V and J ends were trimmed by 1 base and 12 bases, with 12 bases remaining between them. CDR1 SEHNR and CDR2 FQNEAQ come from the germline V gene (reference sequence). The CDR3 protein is CASSLGSAGTFF. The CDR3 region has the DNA TGTGCCAGCAGCTTAGGCAGTGCAGGTACTTTCTTT.

The CDR3 protein is CASSPGGKSYEQYF. The CDR3 nucleotides are TGTGCCAGCAGCCCGGGGGGGAAATCCTACGAGCAGTACTTC. The chain joins TRBV9 to TRBJ2-7; 8 bases align to TRBD2. V trimming: 4 bases; J trimming: 1 base; junction bases outside the gene matches: 4. From germline, CDR1 is SGDLS and CDR2 YYNGEE. This CDR3 is built from 14 residues.

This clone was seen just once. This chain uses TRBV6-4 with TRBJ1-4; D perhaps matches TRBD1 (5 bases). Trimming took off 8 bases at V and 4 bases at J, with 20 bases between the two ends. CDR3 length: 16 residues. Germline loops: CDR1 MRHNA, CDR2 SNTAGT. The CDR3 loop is CASAGTGNVRNEKLFF. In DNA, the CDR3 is TGTGCCAGCGCCGGGACCGGGAACGTACGTAATGAAAAACTGTTTTTT.

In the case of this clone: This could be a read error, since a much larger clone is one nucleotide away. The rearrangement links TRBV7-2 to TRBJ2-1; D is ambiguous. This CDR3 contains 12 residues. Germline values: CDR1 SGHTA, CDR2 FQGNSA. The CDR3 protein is CAGSFQSHEQFF. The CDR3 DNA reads TGTGCCGGCAGCTTTCAAAGTCATGAGCAGTTCTTC.

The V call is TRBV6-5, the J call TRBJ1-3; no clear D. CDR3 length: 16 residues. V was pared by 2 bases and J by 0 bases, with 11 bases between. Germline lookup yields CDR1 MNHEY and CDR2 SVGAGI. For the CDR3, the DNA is TGTGCCAGCAGTTACCGCTCGGAAGGCTCTGGAAACACCATATATTTT. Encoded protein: CASSYRSEGSGNTIYF.

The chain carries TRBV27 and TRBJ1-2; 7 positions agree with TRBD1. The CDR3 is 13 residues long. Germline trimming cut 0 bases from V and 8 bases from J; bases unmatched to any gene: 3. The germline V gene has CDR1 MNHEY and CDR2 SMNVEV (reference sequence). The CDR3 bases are TGTGCCAGCAGTTTATCCGCAGGGGGAGGCTACACCTTC. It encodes CASSLSAGGGYTF.

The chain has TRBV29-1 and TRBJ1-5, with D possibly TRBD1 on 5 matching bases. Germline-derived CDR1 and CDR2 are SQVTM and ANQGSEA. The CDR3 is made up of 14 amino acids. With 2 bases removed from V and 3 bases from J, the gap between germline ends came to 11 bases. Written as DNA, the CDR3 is TGCAGCGTTGAACTAGGGGCTTCCAATCAGCCCCAGCATTTT. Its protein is CSVELGASNQPQHF.

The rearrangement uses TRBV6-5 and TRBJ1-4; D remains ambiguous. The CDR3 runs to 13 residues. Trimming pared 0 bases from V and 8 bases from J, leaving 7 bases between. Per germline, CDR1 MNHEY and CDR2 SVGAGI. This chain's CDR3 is CASSYSGREKLFF. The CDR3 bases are TGTGCCAGCAGTTACTCCGGAAGGGAAAAACTGTTTTTT.

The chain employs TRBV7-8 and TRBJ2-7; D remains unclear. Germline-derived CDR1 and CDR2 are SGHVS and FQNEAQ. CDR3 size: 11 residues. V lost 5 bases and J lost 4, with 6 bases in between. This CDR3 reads CASSPQYEQYF. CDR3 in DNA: TGTGCCAGCAGCCCCCAATACGAGCAGTACTTC.

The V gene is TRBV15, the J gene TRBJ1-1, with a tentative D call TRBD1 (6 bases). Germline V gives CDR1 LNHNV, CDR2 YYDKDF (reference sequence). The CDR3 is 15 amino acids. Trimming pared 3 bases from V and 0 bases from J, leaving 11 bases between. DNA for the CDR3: TGTGCCACCAGCAGTCCGGGACAATTGAACACTGAAGCTTTCTTT. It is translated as CATSSPGQLNTEAFF.

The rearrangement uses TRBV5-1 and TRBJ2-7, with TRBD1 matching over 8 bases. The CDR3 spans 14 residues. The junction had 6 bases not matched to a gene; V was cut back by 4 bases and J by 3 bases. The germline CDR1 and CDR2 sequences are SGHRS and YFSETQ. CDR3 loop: CASSKGQGFYEQYF. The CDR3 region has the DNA TGCGCCAGCAGCAAAGGACAGGGTTTCTACGAGCAGTACTTC.

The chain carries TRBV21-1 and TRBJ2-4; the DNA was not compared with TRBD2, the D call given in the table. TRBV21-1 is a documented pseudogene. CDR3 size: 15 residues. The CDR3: CASSKAGTSIGIQYF. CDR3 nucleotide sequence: TGTGCCAGCAGCAAAGCTGGGACTAGTATAGGCATTCAGTACTTC.

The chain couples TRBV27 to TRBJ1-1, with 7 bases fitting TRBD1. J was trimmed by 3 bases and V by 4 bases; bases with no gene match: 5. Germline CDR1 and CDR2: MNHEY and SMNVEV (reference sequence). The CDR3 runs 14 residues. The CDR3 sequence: CASSYRGVDTEAFF. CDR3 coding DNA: TGTGCCAGCAGTTACAGGGGAGTCGACACTGAAGCTTTCTTT.

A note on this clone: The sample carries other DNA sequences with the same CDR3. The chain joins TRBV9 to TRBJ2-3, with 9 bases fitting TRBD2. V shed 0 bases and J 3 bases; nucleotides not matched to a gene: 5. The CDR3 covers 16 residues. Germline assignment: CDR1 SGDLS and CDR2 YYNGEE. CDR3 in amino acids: CASSVAAGGPTDTQYF. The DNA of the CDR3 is TGTGCCAGCAGCGTAGCGGCGGGAGGGCCGACAGATACGCAGTATTTT.

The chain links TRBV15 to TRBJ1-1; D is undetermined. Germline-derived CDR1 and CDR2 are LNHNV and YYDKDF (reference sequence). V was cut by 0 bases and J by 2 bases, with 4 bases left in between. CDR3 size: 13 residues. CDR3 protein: CATSRDINTEAFF. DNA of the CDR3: TGTGCCACCAGCAGAGATATTAACACTGAAGCTTTCTTT.

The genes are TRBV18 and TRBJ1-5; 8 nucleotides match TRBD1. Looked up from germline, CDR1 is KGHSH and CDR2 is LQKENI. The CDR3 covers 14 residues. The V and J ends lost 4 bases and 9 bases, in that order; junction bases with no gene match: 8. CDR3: CASSLGQAGWPQHF. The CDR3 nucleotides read TGTGCCAGCTCACTGGGACAGGCCGGATGGCCCCAGCATTTT.

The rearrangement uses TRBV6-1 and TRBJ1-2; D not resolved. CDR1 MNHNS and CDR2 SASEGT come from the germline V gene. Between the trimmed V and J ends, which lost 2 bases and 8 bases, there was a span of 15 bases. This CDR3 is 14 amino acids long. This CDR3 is CASSESGSFGGYTF. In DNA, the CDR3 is TGTGCCAGCAGTGAATCAGGTAGCTTCGGGGGCTACACCTTC.

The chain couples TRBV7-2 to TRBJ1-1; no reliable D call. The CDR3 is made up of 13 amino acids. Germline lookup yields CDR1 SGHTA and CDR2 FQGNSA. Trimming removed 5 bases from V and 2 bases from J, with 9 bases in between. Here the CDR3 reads CASSQTINTEAFF. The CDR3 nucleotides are TGTGCCAGCAGCCAGACAATTAACACTGAAGCTTTCTTT.

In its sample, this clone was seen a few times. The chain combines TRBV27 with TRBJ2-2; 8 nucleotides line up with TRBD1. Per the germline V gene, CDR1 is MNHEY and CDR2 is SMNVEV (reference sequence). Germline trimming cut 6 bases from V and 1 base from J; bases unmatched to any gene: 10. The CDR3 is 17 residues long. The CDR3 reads CASRVFMGTGNTGELFF. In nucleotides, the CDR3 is TGTGCCAGCAGAGTATTCATGGGGACAGGGAACACCGGGGAGCTGTTTTTT.

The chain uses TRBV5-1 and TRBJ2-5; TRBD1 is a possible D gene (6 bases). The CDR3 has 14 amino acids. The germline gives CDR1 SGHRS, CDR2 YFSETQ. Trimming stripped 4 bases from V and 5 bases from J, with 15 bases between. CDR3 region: CASSADSPAETQYF. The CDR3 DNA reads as TGCGCCAGCAGCGCGGACAGTCCTGCGGAGACCCAGTACTTC.